This T cell receptor (beta chain) originates from a study of T cell repertoires in cytomegalovirus infection. About the research overall: Epitope selection comprised recently identified HLA-C-restricted CMV epitopes and well-studied HLA-B-restricted CMV epitopes. Signatures in public TCR beta sequences pointed to both CMV infection and matching HLA type.

Study findings and constraints: It was HLA-C-restricted CMV-specific TCR beta clonotypes that dominated the response ex vivo.

This CDR3 comprises 15 residues. With V trimmed by 6 bases and J by 9 bases, 13 bases remained unmatched. From germline, CDR1 is SGHTA and CDR2 FQGNSA. MiXCR, run by TCRdb on the reads, gives a single entry per CDR3 protein. The sample contains 340,000 or so distinct CDR3 sequences, around a quarter of which appear only once. This clonotype was seen ten or more times. Its antigen remains unidentified. The chain has TRBV7-2 and TRBJ1-5; 8 nucleotides line up with TRBD1. This sequence was found in a human donor in good health (CMV status not recorded). Some clones in this sample may be carry-over from other donors' samples. Sequenced material: cultured PBMCs, taken from culture after CMV antigen stimulation. The CDR3 region has the DNA TGTGCCAGCAGATCCGGGACAGGACCCTTGGCGCCCCAGCATTTT. It is translated as CASRSGTGPLAPQHF.